This T cell receptor beta chain was captured in a study of beta chain features in type 1 diabetes. Looking at the study overall: Patient and healthy donor groups were alike in age, gender and cell yields. Sorted cells examined across all samples numbered about 110,000,000.

This clone has ten or more counts. Sequenced material consisted of expressed TCRB transcripts (all of the isolated RNA was reverse transcribed). Roughly 3.4 million reads per sample on average were obtained from naive, central memory and regulatory T cell samples. This table comes from immunoSEQ multiplex PCR, and its TCRdb copy is limited to in-frame clones, with some not included. The sample lists 130,000 to 150,000 clones, about 9.2% occurring once. Every sorted population was more than 98% pure. Germline CDR1 SGHAT, CDR2 FQNNGV. Trimming removed 5 bases at V and 1 base at J, with 7 bases between. The CDR3 is made up of 13 amino acids.

V usage is TRBV11-2 and J usage is TRBJ2-3, with unresolved D. Material for sequencing was central memory CD4+ T cells from blood. The TCR sequence derives from a man aged 18 to 30 in good health. The CDR3 loop is CASSSAGTDTQYF. The CDR3 DNA reads as TGTGCCAGCAGCAGCGCCGGCACAGATACGCAGTATTTT.